These T cell receptor beta chains were read from a single sample in a study of blood T cell repertoires in COVID-19. Profiling relied on immunoSEQ multiplex PCR, and the TCRdb table lists in-frame clones only, not all of them. The sample contains approximately 240,000 clones, 75% to 85% of which appear only once. Sequenced sample: peripheral blood. The receptors come from a woman under 40 with COVID-19, enrolled during active disease. CDR3s include the opening cysteine and the closing phenylalanine or tryptophan. Fields, in order: D gene, clone size, J gene, V gene, CDR3 protein, CDR3 DNA. D genes are given only for firm matches. Clone size is shown for a subset of rows, as once, few, many or a class of expanded clone.

D gene: .
clone size: .
J gene: TRBJ2-3
V gene: TRBV7-2
CDR3 protein: CASSLHSVTDTQYF
CDR3 DNA: TGTGCCAGCAGCTTACATAGCGTAACAGATACGCAGTATTTT

D gene: .
clone size: .
J gene: TRBJ2-5
V gene: TRBV4-1
CDR3 protein: CASSQEMGWGLTQYF
CDR3 DNA: TGCGCCAGCAGCCAAGAAATGGGGTGGGGGCTGACCCAGTACTTC

D gene: TRBD1
clone size: many
J gene: TRBJ2-3
V gene: TRBV27
CDR3 protein: CASSSYLARGQRDTDTQYF
CDR3 DNA: TGTGCCAGCAGTTCCTACCTCGCGAGGGGACAGAGAGACACAGATACGCAGTATTTT

D gene: .
clone size: .
J gene: TRBJ2-1
V gene: TRBV9
CDR3 protein: CASSVEPSSPGLGNEQFF
CDR3 DNA: TGTGCCAGCAGCGTAGAACCCAGCAGCCCCGGACTGGGCAATGAGCAGTTCTTC

D gene: TRBD1
clone size: .
J gene: TRBJ1-2
V gene: TRBV28
CDR3 protein: CASSPPTGGAHGYTF
CDR3 DNA: TGTGCCAGCAGTCCCCCAACAGGGGGCGCCCATGGCTACACCTTC

D gene: .
clone size: once
J gene: TRBJ1-4
V gene: TRBV2
CDR3 protein: CASSTGPEGKLFF
CDR3 DNA: TGTGCCAGCTCAACAGGGCCCGAAGGAAAACTGTTTTTT

D gene: .
clone size: .
J gene: TRBJ1-2
V gene: TRBV4-3
CDR3 protein: CASSQEVRTHGYSGYTF
CDR3 DNA: TGCGCCAGCAGCCAAGAGGTCAGGACACACGGCTATTCGGGCTACACCTTC

D gene: TRBD2
clone size: .
J gene: TRBJ2-3
V gene: TRBV5-3
CDR3 protein: CARSQPGTSGFGGTDTQYF
CDR3 DNA: TGTGCCAGAAGCCAACCCGGGACTAGCGGTTTCGGGGGCACAGATACGCAGTATTTT

D gene: TRBD2
clone size: .
J gene: TRBJ2-5
V gene: TRBV5-4
CDR3 protein: CASSSVREGGETQYF
CDR3 DNA: TGTGCCAGCAGCTCGGTGCGGGAGGGAGGGGAGACCCAGTACTTC

D gene: .
clone size: once
J gene: TRBJ2-7
V gene: TRBV24-1
CDR3 protein: CATSDTYEQYF
CDR3 DNA: TGTGCCACCAGCGACACCTACGAGCAGTACTTC

D gene: TRBD2
clone size: .
J gene: TRBJ2-7
V gene: TRBV9
CDR3 protein: CASSVELGLAGPCISYEQYF
CDR3 DNA: TGTGCCAGCAGCGTAGAATTGGGACTAGCGGGGCCATGTATCTCCTACGAGCAGTACTTC

D gene: .
clone size: .
J gene: TRBJ1-3
V gene: TRBV15
CDR3 protein: CATTRDRSGNTIYF
CDR3 DNA: TGTGCCACCACCAGAGACCGCTCTGGAAACACCATATATTTT

D gene: .
clone size: few
J gene: TRBJ1-5
V gene: TRBV6-1
CDR3 protein: CASSERYSNQPQHF
CDR3 DNA: TGTGCCAGCAGTGAACGGTATAGCAATCAGCCCCAGCATTTT

D gene: .
clone size: .
J gene: TRBJ2-1
V gene: TRBV6-1
CDR3 protein: CASSPPAASYNEQFF
CDR3 DNA: TGTGCCAGCAGTCCTCCAGCGGCTTCCTACAATGAGCAGTTCTTC

D gene: .
clone size: .
J gene: TRBJ1-4
V gene: TRBV2
CDR3 protein: CASSNYGGEKLFF
CDR3 DNA: TGTGCCAGCTCGAACTATGGGGGGGAAAAACTGTTTTTT

D gene: .
clone size: .
J gene: TRBJ2-5
V gene: TRBV5-1
CDR3 protein: CASSTSGQQETQYF
CDR3 DNA: TGCGCCAGCAGCACCTCGGGACAACAAGAGACCCAGTACTTC

D gene: TRBD2
clone size: once
J gene: TRBJ2-1
V gene: TRBV7-2
CDR3 protein: CASSPRTRVNEQFF
CDR3 DNA: TGTGCCAGCAGCCCGAGGACTAGGGTCAATGAGCAGTTCTTC

D gene: .
clone size: once
J gene: TRBJ2-5
V gene: TRBV5-1
CDR3 protein: CASSLAEETQYF
CDR3 DNA: TGCGCCAGCAGCTTGGCCGAAGAGACCCAGTACTTC

D gene: .
clone size: .
J gene: TRBJ1-1
V gene: TRBV5-8
CDR3 protein: CASSLYGGFNTEAFF
CDR3 DNA: TGTGCCAGCAGCTTGTACGGGGGTTTTAACACTGAAGCTTTCTTT

D gene: TRBD2
clone size: many
J gene: TRBJ2-7
V gene: TRBV6-5
CDR3 protein: CASSSVAGGPKEQYF
CDR3 DNA: TGTGCCAGCAGTTCTGTAGCGGGAGGGCCGAAAGAGCAGTACTTC